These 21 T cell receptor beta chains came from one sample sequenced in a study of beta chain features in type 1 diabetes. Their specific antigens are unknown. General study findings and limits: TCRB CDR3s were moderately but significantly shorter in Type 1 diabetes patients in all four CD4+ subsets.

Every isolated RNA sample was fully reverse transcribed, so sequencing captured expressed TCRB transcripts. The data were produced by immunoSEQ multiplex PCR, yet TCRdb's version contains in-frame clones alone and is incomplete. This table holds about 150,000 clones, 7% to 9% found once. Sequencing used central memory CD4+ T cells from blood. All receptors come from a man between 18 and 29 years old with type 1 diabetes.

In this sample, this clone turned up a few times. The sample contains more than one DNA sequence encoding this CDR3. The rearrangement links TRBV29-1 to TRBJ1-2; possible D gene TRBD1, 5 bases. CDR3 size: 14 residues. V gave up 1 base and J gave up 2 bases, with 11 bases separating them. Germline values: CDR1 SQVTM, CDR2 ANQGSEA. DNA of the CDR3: TGCAGCGTTGAAGGAAGGGGACTCAACTATGGCTACACCTTC. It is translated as CSVEGRGLNYGYTF.

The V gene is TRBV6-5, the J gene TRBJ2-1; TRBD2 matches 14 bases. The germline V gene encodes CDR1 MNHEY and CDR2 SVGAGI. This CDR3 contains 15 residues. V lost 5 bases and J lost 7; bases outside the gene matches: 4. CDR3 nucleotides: TGTGCCAGCAGTCGGGGACTAGCGGGGGTAAATGAGCAGTTCTTC. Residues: CASSRGLAGVNEQFF.

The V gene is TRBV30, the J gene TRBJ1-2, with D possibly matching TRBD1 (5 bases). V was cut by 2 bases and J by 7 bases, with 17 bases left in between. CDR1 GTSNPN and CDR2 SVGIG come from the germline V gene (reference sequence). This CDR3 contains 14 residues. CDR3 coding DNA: TGTGCCTGGAGTCTGAGCGGGGCTGGCGGTGGCTACACCTTC. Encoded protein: CAWSLSGAGGGYTF.

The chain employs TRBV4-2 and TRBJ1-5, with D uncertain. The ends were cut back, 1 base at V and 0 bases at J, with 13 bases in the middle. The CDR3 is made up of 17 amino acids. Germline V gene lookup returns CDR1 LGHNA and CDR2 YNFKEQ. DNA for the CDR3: TGTGCCAGCAGCCAAGGATCGAGGGTCTATAGCAATCAGCCCCAGCATTTT. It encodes CASSQGSRVYSNQPQHF.

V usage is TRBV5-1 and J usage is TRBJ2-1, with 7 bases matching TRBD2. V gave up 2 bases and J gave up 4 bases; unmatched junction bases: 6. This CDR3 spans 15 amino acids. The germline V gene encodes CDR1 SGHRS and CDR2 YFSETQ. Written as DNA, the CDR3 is TGCGCCAGCAGCTTAATAGCGGGCGATTACAATGAGCAGTTCTTC. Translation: CASSLIAGDYNEQFF.

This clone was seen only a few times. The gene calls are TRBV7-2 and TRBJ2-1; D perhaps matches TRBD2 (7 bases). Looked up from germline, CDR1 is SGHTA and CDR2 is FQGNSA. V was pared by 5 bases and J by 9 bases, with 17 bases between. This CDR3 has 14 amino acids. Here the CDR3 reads CASSTRGGDREQFF. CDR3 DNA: TGTGCCAGCAGCACAAGGGGGGGGGACCGTGAGCAGTTCTTC.

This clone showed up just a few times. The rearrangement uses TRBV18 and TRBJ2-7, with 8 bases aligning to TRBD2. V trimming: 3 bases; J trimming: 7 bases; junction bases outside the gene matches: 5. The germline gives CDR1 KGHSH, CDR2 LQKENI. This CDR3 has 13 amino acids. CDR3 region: CASSPVRGGEQYF. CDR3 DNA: TGTGCCAGCTCACCGGTACGGGGGGGGGAGCAGTACTTC.

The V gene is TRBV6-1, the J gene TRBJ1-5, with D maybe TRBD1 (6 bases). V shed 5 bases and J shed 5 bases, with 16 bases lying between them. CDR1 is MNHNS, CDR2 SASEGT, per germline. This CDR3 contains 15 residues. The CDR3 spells CASSRTFNRDQPQHF. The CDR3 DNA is TGTGCCAGCAGTAGAACCTTTAACAGGGATCAGCCCCAGCATTTT.

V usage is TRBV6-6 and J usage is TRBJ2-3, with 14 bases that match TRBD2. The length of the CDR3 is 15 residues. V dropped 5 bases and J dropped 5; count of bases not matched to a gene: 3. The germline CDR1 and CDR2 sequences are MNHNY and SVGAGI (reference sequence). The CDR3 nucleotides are TGTGCCAGCAGTGGCGGGACTAGCGGGAGAGATACGCAGTATTTT. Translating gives CASSGGTSGRDTQYF.

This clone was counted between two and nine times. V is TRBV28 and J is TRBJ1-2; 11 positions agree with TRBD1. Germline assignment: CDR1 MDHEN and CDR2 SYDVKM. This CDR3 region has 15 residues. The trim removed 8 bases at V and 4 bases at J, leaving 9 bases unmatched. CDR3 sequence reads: CASGTGGFLSYGYTF. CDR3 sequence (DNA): TGTGCCAGCGGGACAGGGGGATTCCTTAGCTATGGCTACACCTTC.

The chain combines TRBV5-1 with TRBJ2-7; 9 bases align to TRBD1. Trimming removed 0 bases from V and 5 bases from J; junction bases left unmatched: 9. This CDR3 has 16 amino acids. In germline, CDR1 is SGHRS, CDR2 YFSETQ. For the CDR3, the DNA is TGCGCCAGCAGCTTGGTAGTTGGGACAGGGAACCACGAGCAGTACTTC. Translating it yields CASSLVVGTGNHEQYF.

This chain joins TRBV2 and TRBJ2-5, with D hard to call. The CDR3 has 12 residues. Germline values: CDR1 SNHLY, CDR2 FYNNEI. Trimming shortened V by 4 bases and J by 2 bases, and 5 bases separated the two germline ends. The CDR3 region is CASSVQQETQYF. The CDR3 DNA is TGTGCCAGCAGTGTCCAGCAAGAGACCCAGTACTTC.

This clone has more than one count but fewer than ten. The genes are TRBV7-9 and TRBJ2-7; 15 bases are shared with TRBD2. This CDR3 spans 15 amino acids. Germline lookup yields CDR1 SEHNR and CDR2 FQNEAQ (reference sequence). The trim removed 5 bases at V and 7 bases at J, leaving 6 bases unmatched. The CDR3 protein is CASSPGLAGGQEQYF. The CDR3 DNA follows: TGTGCCAGCAGCCCCGGACTAGCGGGGGGGCAGGAGCAGTACTTC.

The CDR3 DNA sequence: TGTGCCAGCAGCTTACAGGGCGCTGGGGCCAACGTCCTGACTTTC. Amino acids: CASSLQGAGANVLTF. This chain joins TRBV7-8 and TRBJ2-6, with D possibly TRBD1 on 5 matching bases. Trimming removed 2 bases from V and 2 bases from J, with 7 bases in between. The CDR3 is 15 residues long. CDR1 SGHVS and CDR2 FQNEAQ come from the germline V gene.

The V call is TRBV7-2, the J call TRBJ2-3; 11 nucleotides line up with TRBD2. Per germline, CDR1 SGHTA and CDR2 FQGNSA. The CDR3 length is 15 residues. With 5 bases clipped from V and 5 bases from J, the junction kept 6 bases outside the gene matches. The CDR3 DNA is TGTGCCAGCAGCCGAGATGGGACTAGCGGAGATACGCAGTATTTT. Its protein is CASSRDGTSGDTQYF.

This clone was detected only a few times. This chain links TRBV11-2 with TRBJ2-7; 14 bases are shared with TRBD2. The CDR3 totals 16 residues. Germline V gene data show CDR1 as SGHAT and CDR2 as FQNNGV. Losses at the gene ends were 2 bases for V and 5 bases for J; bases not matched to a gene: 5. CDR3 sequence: CASSLWTSGRMHEQYF. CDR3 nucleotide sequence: TGTGCCAGCAGCTTATGGACTAGCGGGAGGATGCACGAGCAGTACTTC.

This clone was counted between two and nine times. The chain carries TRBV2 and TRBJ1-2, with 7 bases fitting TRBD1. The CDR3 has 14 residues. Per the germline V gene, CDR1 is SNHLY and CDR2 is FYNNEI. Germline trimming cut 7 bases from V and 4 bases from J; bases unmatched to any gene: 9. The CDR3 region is CASMIGGASYGYTF. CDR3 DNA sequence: TGTGCCAGCATGATAGGGGGCGCCAGCTATGGCTACACCTTC.

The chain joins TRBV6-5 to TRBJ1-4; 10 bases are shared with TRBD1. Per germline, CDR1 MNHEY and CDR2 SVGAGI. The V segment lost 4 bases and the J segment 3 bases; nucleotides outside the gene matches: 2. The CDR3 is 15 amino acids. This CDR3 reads CASSFDRGPNEKLFF. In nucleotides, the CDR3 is TGTGCCAGCAGTTTCGACAGGGGGCCTAATGAAAAACTGTTTTTT.

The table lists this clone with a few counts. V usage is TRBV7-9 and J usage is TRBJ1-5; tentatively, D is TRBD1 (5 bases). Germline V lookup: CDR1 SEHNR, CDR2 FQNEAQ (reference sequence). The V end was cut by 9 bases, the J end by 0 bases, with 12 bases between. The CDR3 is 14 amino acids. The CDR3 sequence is CASGPQGSNQPQHF. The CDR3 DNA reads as TGTGCCAGTGGTCCCCAGGGTAGCAATCAGCCCCAGCATTTT.

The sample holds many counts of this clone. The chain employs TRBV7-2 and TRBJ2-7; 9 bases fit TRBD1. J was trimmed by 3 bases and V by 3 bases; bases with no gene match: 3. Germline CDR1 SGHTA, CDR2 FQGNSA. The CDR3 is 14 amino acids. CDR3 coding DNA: TGTGCCAGCAGCTTGACAGGGGGACGCTACGAGCAGTACTTC. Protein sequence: CASSLTGGRYEQYF.

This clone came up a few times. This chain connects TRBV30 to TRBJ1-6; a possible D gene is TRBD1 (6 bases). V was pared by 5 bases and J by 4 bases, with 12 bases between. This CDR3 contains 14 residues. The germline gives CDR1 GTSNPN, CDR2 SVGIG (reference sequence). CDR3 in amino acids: CAWAKQGYNSPLHF. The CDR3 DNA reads TGTGCCTGGGCCAAACAGGGATATAATTCACCCCTCCACTTT.